This T cell receptor beta chain was recovered during a study of blood T cell repertoires in COVID-19. Unmatched junction bases numbered 2, after V lost 5 bases and J lost 1 base. The CDR3 is 14 residues long. Germline lookup yields CDR1 SGHDT and CDR2 YYEEEE. Repertoires were generated with immunoSEQ multiplex PCR, while TCRdb's copy carries only in-frame clones and drops some. The table shows a few hundred thousand clones, with around 89% occurring only once. This clone was counted only a few times. This receptor was taken from a woman in her 40s who had recovered from COVID-19. V and J are TRBV5-6 and TRBJ2-2; TRBD1 agrees at 7 bases. The sequenced sample consisted of PBMCs or T cells enriched from blood (not recorded which). DNA of the CDR3: TGTGCCAGCAGTTGGGACAGGAACACCGGGGAGCTGTTTTTT. Its protein product is CASSWDRNTGELFF.